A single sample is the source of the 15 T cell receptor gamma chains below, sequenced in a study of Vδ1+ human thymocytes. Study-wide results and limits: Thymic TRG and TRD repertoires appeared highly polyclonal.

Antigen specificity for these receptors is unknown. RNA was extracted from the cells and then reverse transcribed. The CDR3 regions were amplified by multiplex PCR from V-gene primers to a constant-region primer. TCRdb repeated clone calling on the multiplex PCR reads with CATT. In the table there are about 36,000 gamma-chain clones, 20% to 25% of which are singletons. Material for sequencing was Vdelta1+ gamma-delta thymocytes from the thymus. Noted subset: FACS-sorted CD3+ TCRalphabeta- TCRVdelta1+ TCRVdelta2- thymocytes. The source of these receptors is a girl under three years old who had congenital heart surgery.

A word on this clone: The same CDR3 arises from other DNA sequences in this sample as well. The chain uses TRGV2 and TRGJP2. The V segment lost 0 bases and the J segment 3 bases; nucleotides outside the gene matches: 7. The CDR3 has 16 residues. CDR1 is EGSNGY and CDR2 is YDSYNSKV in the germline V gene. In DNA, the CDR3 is TGTGCCACCTGGGACGGGCCCTTGGGTAGTGATTGGATCAAGACGTTT. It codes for CATWDGPLGSDWIKTF.

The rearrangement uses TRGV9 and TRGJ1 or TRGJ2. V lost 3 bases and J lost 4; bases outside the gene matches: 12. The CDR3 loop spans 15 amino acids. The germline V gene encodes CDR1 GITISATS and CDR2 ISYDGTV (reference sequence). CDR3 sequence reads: CALWELALGYYKKLF. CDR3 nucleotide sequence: TGTGCCTTGTGGGAGTTGGCCCTGGGGTATTATAAGAAACTCTTT.

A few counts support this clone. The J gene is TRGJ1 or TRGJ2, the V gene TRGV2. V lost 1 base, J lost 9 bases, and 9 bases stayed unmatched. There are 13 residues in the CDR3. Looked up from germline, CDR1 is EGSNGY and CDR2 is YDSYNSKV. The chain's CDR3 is CATWDGTGGKKLF. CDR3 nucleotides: TGTGCCACCTGGGACGGAACAGGGGGTAAGAAACTCTTT.

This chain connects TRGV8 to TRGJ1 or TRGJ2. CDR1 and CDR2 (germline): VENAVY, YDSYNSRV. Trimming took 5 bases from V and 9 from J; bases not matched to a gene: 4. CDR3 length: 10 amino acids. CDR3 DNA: TGTGCCACCTGGGCCGCTAAGAAACTCTTT. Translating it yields CATWAAKKLF.

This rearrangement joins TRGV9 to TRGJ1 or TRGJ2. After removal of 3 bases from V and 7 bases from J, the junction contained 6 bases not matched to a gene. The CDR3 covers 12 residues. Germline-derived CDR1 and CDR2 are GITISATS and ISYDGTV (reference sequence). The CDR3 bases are TGTGCCTTGTGGGAGCCGCTCTATAAGAAACTCTTT. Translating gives CALWEPLYKKLF.

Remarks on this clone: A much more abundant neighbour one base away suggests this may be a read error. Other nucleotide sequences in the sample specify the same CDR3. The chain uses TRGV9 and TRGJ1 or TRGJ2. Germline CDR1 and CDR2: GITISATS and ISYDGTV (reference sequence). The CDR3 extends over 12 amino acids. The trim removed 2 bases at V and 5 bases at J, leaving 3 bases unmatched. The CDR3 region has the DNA TGTGCCTTGTGGGAGGCGAATTATAAGAAACTCTTT. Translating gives CALWEANYKKLF.

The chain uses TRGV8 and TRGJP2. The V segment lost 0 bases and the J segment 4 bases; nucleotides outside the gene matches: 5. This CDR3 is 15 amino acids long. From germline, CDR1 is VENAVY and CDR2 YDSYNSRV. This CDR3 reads CATWDRIYSDWIKTF. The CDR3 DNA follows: TGTGCCACCTGGGATAGGATCTATAGTGATTGGATCAAGACGTTT.

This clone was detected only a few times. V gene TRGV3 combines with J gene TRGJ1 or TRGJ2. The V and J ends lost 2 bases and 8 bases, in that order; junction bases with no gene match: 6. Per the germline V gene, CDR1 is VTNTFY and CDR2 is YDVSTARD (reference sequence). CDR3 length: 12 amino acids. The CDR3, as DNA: TGTGCCACCTGGGACACGGGTAATAAGAAACTCTTT. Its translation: CATWDTGNKKLF.

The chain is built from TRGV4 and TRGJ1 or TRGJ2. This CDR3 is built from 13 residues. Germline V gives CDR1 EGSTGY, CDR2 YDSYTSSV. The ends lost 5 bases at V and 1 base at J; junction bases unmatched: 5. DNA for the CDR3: TGTGCCACCTGGGCGAAAAATTATTATAAGAAACTCTTT. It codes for CATWAKNYYKKLF.

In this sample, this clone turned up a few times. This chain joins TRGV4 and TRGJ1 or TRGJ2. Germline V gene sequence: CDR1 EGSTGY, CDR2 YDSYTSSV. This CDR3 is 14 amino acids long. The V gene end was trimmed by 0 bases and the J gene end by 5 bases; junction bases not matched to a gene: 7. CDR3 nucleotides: TGTGCCACCTGGGATGGGCGAGTGAATTATAAGAAACTCTTT. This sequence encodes CATWDGRVNYKKLF.

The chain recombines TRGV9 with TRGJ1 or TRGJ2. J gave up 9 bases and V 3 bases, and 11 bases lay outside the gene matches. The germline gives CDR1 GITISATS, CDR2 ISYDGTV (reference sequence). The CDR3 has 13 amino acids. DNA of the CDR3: TGTGCCTTGTGGGAGTTTAAAGTCCGTAAGAAACTCTTT. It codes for CALWEFKVRKKLF.

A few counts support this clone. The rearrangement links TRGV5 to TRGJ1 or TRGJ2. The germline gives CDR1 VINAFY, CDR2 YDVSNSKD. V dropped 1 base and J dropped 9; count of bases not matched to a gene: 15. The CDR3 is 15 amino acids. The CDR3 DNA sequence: TGTGCCACCTGGGACAGATATTGGAGTGCCATTAAGAAACTCTTT. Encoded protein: CATWDRYWSAIKKLF.

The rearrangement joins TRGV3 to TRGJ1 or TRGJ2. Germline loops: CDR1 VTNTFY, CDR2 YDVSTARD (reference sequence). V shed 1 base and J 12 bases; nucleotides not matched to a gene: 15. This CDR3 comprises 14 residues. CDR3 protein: CATWDRSGGQTKLF. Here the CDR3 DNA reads TGTGCCACCTGGGACAGAAGCGGAGGGCAGACGAAACTCTTT.

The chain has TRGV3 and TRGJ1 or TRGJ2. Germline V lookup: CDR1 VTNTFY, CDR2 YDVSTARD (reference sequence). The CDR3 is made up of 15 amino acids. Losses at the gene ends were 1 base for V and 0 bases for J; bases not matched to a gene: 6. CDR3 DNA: TGTGCCACCTGGGACAGTAATTCGAATTATTATAAGAAACTCTTT. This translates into CATWDSNSNYYKKLF.

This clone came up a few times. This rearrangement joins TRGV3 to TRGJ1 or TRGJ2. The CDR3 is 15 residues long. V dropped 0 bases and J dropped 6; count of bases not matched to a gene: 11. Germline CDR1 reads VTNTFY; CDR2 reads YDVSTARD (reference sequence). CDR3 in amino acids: CATWDRHSSSYKKLF. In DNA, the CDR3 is TGTGCCACCTGGGACAGGCACAGTTCGTCTTATAAGAAACTCTTT.